These T cell receptor beta chains were read from a single sample in a study of cytomegalovirus exposure and HLA in healthy donors. Repertoires were generated with immunoSEQ multiplex PCR, while TCRdb's copy carries only in-frame clones and drops some. The sample lists more than 90,000 clones, less than 80% seen once, with more than 9% in the top ten. The sequenced material came from PBMCs. The receptors stem from a woman aged 45 to 65 in good health and CMV-seropositive. Both conserved end residues are part of each CDR3. Each record gives: CDR3 DNA, CDR3 protein, D gene, clone size, V gene, J gene. A D gene is named only where the DNA matches it firmly. Clone size is given for some rows only: seen once, a few or many times, or a class if the clone is expanded.

cdr3_nt: TGTGCCAGCTCACCGCTCGGGAGATGGCGGGATGGGGCCAAAAACATTCAGTACTTC
cdr3_aa: CASSPLGRWRDGAKNIQYF
d_call: NA
clone_size: NA
v_call: TRBV18
j_call: TRBJ2-4

cdr3_nt: TGTGCCAGCAGTTTGGCCAGAACTAACTATGGCTACACCTTC
cdr3_aa: CASSLARTNYGYTF
d_call: NA
clone_size: NA
v_call: TRBV27
j_call: TRBJ1-2

cdr3_nt: TGTGCCAGCAGCTTAGAGGCGGTGGTGATGAGAGGCTACACCTTC
cdr3_aa: CASSLEAVVMRGYTF
d_call: NA
clone_size: NA
v_call: TRBV7-9
j_call: TRBJ1-2

cdr3_nt: TGTGCCAGCAGTTACTCGCGGACAGGGTTGAATGGCTACACCTTC
cdr3_aa: CASSYSRTGLNGYTF
d_call: TRBD1
clone_size: NA
v_call: TRBV6-5
j_call: TRBJ1-2

cdr3_nt: TGTGCCAGCAGCGCCACCTACAGGGGCCTAACCTACGAGCAGTACTTC
cdr3_aa: CASSATYRGLTYEQYF
d_call: TRBD1
clone_size: NA
v_call: TRBV5-6
j_call: TRBJ2-7

cdr3_nt: TGTGCCAGCAGCGCAGGGACGGGACAGTCTTACAATGAGCAGTTCTTC
cdr3_aa: CASSAGTGQSYNEQFF
d_call: TRBD1
clone_size: few
v_call: TRBV7-9
j_call: TRBJ2-1

cdr3_nt: TGTGCCAGCAGTTCGCGGGCCGGGGGACAGGGAGTGGGTAACACCGGGGAGCTGTTTTTT
cdr3_aa: CASSSRAGGQGVGNTGELFF
d_call: TRBD1
clone_size: NA
v_call: TRBV27
j_call: TRBJ2-2

cdr3_nt: TGCGCCAGCAGTACCCCGGGACAGCTGGACACTGAAGCTTTCTTT
cdr3_aa: CASSTPGQLDTEAFF
d_call: TRBD1
clone_size: NA
v_call: TRBV4-1
j_call: TRBJ1-1

cdr3_nt: TGTGCCAGCAGCCAAGAGAAAGCAGGTTACAATGAGCAGCTCTTC
cdr3_aa: CASSQEKAGYNEQLF
d_call: NA
clone_size: NA
v_call: TRBV4-2
j_call: TRBJ2-1

cdr3_nt: TGCAGCGTTGAGCCAGAGAGGGAAGAGACCCAGTACTTC
cdr3_aa: CSVEPEREETQYF
d_call: NA
clone_size: NA
v_call: TRBV29-1
j_call: TRBJ2-5

cdr3_nt: TGTGCCAGCAGGGGACTAGCGGGGTTCGAGCAGTACTTC
cdr3_aa: CASRGLAGFEQYF
d_call: TRBD2
clone_size: few
v_call: TRBV7-2
j_call: TRBJ2-7

cdr3_nt: TGCGCCAGCAGTCCCCTTCCGGCGGGACAGGAGTACAATGAGCAGTTCTTC
cdr3_aa: CASSPLPAGQEYNEQFF
d_call: TRBD1
clone_size: NA
v_call: TRBV23-1
j_call: TRBJ2-1

cdr3_nt: TGTGCCAGCAGTTTAAACAGGGAGGGATTGGTGAACACTGAAGCTTTCTTT
cdr3_aa: CASSLNREGLVNTEAFF
d_call: NA
clone_size: NA
v_call: TRBV28
j_call: TRBJ1-1

cdr3_nt: TGTGCCAGCAGCTCGGGAGGGAACTCTGGAAACACCATATATTTT
cdr3_aa: CASSSGGNSGNTIYF
d_call: NA
clone_size: NA
v_call: TRBV7-2
j_call: TRBJ1-3

cdr3_nt: TGCGCCAGCAGCTTTTTAGAGGAGACCCAGTACTTC
cdr3_aa: CASSFLEETQYF
d_call: NA
clone_size: few
v_call: TRBV5-1
j_call: TRBJ2-5

cdr3_nt: TGCGCCAGCAGCTGGGGTCCGGACGGGGAGGAAAAACTGTTTTTT
cdr3_aa: CASSWGPDGEEKLFF
d_call: NA
clone_size: NA
v_call: TRBV5-1
j_call: TRBJ1-4

cdr3_nt: TGTGCCAGCAGCCCTGAGAGGGCCGAGACCCAGTACTTC
cdr3_aa: CASSPERAETQYF
d_call: NA
clone_size: NA
v_call: TRBV7-2
j_call: TRBJ2-5

cdr3_nt: TGCGCCAGCAGCTTCCCTAGACAGGGGGCAACCTCCTACAATGAGCAGTTCTTC
cdr3_aa: CASSFPRQGATSYNEQFF
d_call: TRBD1
clone_size: NA
v_call: TRBV5-1
j_call: TRBJ2-1

cdr3_nt: TGTGTCTGGAGTGGCCTAGCGGACAATGAGCAGTTCTTC
cdr3_aa: CVWSGLADNEQFF
d_call: TRBD2
clone_size: NA
v_call: TRBV30
j_call: TRBJ2-1

cdr3_nt: TGTGCCTGGGCTCACCCGACAGGGGGCTTCACTGAAGCTTTCTTT
cdr3_aa: CAWAHPTGGFTEAFF
d_call: TRBD1
clone_size: few
v_call: TRBV30
j_call: TRBJ1-1

cdr3_nt: TGTGCCAGCAGTGAATGGCAAGGAACAGGTTCGGAGACCCAGTACTTC
cdr3_aa: CASSEWQGTGSETQYF
d_call: NA
clone_size: NA
v_call: TRBV6-1
j_call: TRBJ2-5

cdr3_nt: TGTGCCAGCAGCTCTATGAACACTGAAGCTTTCTTT
cdr3_aa: CASSSMNTEAFF
d_call: NA
clone_size: NA
v_call: TRBV6-5
j_call: TRBJ1-1

cdr3_nt: TGTGCCAGCAGCATCGACAGGGTAAATCAGCCCCAGCATTTT
cdr3_aa: CASSIDRVNQPQHF
d_call: TRBD1
clone_size: once
v_call: TRBV2
j_call: TRBJ1-5